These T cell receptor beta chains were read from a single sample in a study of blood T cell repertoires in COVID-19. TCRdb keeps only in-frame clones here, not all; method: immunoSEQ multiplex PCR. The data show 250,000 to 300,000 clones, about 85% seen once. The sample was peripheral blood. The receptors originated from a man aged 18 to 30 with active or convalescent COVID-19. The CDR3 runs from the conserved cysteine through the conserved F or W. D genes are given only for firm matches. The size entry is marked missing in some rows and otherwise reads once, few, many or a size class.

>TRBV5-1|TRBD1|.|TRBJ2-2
TGCGCCAGCAGCCACGGACAGGGGAACACCGGGGAGCTGTTTTTT
CASSHGQGNTGELFF
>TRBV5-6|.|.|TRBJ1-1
TGTGCCAGCAGCTTGGACGGGATGAGGACTGAAGCTTTCTTT
CASSLDGMRTEAFF
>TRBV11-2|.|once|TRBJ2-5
TGTGCCAGCAGCTTAGGTTCTAGCAGGTCAGAGACCCAGTACTTC
CASSLGSSRSETQYF
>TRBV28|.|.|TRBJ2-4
TGTGCCAGCAGGGAGTCGGCCAAAAACATTCAGTACTTC
CASRESAKNIQYF
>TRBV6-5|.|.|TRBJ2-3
TGTGCCAGCAGTTCTTTATCGGATACGCAGTATTTT
CASSSLSDTQYF
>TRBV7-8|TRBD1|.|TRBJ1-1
TGTGCCAGCAGCTTAACTAACAGGGGCACTGAAGCTTTCTTT
CASSLTNRGTEAFF
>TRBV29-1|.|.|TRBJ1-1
TGCAGCGCTGGGGCACAGGGAGAATTT
CSAGAQGEF
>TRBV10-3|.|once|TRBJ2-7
TGTGCCATCAGTCCCAGTACCCACGAGCAGTACTTC
CAISPSTHEQYF
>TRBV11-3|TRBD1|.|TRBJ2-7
TGTGCCAGCAGAGGGGTTGCAGGGGGCTACGAGCAGTACTTC
CASRGVAGGYEQYF
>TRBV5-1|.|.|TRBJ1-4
TGCGCCAGCCGACCTCTCCCAGGTGAGGGTGAAAAACTGTTTTTT
CASRPLPGEGEKLFF
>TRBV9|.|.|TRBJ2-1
TGTGCCAGCAGCGTAGCAGGTAACTCCTACAATGAGCAGTTCTTC
CASSVAGNSYNEQFF
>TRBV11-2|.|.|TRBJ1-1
TGTGCCAGCAGCCCCTACACGAGGGCAGAAGCTTTCTTT
CASSPYTRAEAFF
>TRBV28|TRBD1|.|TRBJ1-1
TGTGCCAGCAGTTCACAGGGGGCGTCTGACATGAACACTGAAGCTTTCTTT
CASSSQGASDMNTEAFF
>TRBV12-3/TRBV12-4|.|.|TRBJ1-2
TGTGCCAGCAGCCGGAGGTCGGGTCATGGCTACACCTTC
CASSRRSGHGYTF
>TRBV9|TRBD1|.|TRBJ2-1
TGTGCCAGCAGCGGAGAGACAGGGGGCCGGTTTGAGCAGTTCTTC
CASSGETGGRFEQFF
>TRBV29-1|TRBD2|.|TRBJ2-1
TGCAGGGGACTAGCGGGGGGCAATGAGCAGTTCTTC
CRGLAGGNEQFF
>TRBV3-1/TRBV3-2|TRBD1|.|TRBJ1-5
TGTGCCAGCAGCCTAGGCAGGGGGTCTCCCCAGCATTTT
CASSLGRGSPQHF
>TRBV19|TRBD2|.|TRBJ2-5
TGTGCCAGTAGGCTAGCGGGAGGAGGTGGAGAGACCCAGTACTTC
CASRLAGGGGETQYF
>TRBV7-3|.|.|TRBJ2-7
TGTGCCAGCAGCCCCCAATACGAGCAGTACTTC
CASSPQYEQYF
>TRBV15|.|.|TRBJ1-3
TGTGCCACCAGCAGAGGGGCCCGACGGCCGCTCTCTGGAAACACCATATATTTT
CATSRGARRPLSGNTIYF
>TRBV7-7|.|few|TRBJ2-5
TGTGCCAGCAGCTTACAGGATCTAGAGACCCAGTACTTC
CASSLQDLETQYF
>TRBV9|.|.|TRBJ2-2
TGTGCCAGCAGCGACAACCCTTCCAGTTCCACCGGGGAGCTGTTTTTT
CASSDNPSSSTGELFF
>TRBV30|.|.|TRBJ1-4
TGTGCCTGGAGTGTCAGGGGTAATGAAAAACTGTTTTTT
CAWSVRGNEKLFF
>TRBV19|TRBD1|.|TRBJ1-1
TGTGCCAGTAGGCGAGAGCGGGGACAGGTGAACACTGAAGCTTTCTTT
CASRRERGQVNTEAFF
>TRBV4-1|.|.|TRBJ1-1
TGCGCCAGCAGCCAAGGATTAGGACAGTTGAACACTGAAGCTTTCTTT
CASSQGLGQLNTEAFF
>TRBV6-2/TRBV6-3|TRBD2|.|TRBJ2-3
TGTGCCAGCAGTTACGTAGGACTAGCGGTCATCAGCGATACGCAGTATTTT
CASSYVGLAVISDTQYF
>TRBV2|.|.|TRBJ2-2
TGTGCCAGCAGTTCGGGGGAGTCAGCCGGGGAGCTGTTTTTT
CASSSGESAGELFF
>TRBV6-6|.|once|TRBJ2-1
TGTGCCAGCAGTCGGACAGGGCTTAGCGGGGGCCTATACAATGAGCAGTTCTTC
CASSRTGLSGGLYNEQFF
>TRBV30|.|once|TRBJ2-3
TGTGCCTGGAGCCCCACTGCCCCAGATACGCAGTATTTT
CAWSPTAPDTQYF
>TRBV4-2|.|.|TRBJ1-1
TGTGCCAGCAGCCAAACCTCCGGTGGAGACAACACTGAAGCTTTCTTT
CASSQTSGGDNTEAFF
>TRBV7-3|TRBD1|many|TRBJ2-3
TGTGCCAGCTCTTACGGACAGGGAGACACAGATACGCAGTATTTT
CASSYGQGDTDTQYF
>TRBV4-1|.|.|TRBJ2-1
TGCGCCAGCAGCCAAGACAGAGGTGGTGAGCAGTTCTTC
CASSQDRGGEQFF
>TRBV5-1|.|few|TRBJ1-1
TGCGCCAGCAGCTTGGGGGCAGGGCTCACTGAAGCTTTCTTT
CASSLGAGLTEAFF
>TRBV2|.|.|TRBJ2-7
TGTGCCAGCATGGGCACTGCCGTTTCCTACGAGCAGTACTTC
CASMGTAVSYEQYF
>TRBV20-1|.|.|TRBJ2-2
TGCAGTGCGAGTGGCGGAGGTGCCGGGGAGCTGTTTTTT
CSASGGGAGELFF
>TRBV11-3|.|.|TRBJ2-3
TGTGCCAGCAGCTTAGAAGGGGCTACGCAGTATTTT
CASSLEGATQYF
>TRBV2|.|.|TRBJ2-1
TGTGCCAGCACGAGCGGGTTAACCTACAATGAGCAGTTCTTC
CASTSGLTYNEQFF
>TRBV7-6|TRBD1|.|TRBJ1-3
TGTGCCAGCAGCTTCTGGACAGGAGGTGGAAACACCATATATTTT
CASSFWTGGGNTIYF
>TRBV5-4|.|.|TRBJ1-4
TGTGCCAGCAGCCCGGGGGTTAATGAAAAACTGTTTTTT
CASSPGVNEKLFF
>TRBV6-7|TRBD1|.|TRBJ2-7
TGTGCCAGCACAGGGACAGGGGGCCGCCTCTCCTACGAGCAGTACTTC
CASTGTGGRLSYEQYF
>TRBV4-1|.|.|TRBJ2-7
TGCGCCAGCAGCCAATTCACGAGGCAGGGGATGTTCACCTACGAGCAGTACTTC
CASSQFTRQGMFTYEQYF
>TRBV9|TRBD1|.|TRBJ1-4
TGTGCCAGCAGCGTGGGGACAGGAGGGAATGAAAAACTGTTTTTT
CASSVGTGGNEKLFF
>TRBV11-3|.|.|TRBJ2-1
TGTGCCAGCAGCAGAGGGGGGGGAGTTGAGTACAATGAGCAGTTCTTC
CASSRGGGVEYNEQFF
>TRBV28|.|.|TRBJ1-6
TGTGCCAGCAGTTTGGGGGGGAGACCCCTCCACTTT
CASSLGGRPLHF
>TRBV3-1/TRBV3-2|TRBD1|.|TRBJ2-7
TGTGCCAGCAGCCCATCGTCCGGGACAGGGAGAGTGGGGACCTTC
CASSPSSGTGRVGTF
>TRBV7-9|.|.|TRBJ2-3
TGTGCCAGCAGCTTAGAGGGTACGGGAGTGGGGACAGATACGCAGTATTTT
CASSLEGTGVGTDTQYF
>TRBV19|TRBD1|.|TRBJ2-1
TGTGCCAGTAGTATTCCAGGACAGGGGGCAAATGAGCAGTTCTTC
CASSIPGQGANEQFF
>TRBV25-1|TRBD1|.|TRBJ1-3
TGTGCCAGCCAGGGGGTCGGAAACACCATATATTTT
CASQGVGNTIYF
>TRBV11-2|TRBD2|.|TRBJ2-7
TGTGCCAGCAGATCCGGGACTAGCGGTTCCTACGAGCAGTACTTC
CASRSGTSGSYEQYF
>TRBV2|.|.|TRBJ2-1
TGTGCCAGCCTCGCGCAGACAGTCCATGAGCAGTTCTTC
CASLAQTVHEQFF
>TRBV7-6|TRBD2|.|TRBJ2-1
TGTGCCAGCAGCCACGGAGTTAGCGGGAGGGCCTTTGAGGAGCAGTTCTTC
CASSHGVSGRAFEEQFF
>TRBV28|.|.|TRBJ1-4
TGTGCCAGCAGGAGGGAGGTATATGAAAAACTGTTTTTT
CASRREVYEKLFF
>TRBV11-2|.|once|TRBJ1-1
TGTGCCAGCAGCTTACGCAGTATGAACACTGAAGCTTTCTTT
CASSLRSMNTEAFF
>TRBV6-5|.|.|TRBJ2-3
TGTGCCAGCAGTTACTCCCCCTATGGCACAGATACGCAGTATTTT
CASSYSPYGTDTQYF